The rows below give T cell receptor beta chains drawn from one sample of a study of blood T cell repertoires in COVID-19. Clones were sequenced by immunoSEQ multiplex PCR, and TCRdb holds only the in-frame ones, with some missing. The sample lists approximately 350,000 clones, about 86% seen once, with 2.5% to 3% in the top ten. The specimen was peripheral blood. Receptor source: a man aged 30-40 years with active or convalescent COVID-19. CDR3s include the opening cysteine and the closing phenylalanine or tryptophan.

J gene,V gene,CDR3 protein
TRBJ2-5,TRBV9,CASSLRTGEGETQYF
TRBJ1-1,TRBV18,CASSATGRPMNTEAFF
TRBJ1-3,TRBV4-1,CASSHIFYRADGNTIYF
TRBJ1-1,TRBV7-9,CASSLSRDTEAFF
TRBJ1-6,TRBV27,CASSFAGIGSPLHF
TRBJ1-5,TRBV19,CASSIRQASNQPQHF
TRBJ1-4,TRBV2,CASSEPGGRGEKLFF
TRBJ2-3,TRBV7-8,CASSPGRLSYTQYF
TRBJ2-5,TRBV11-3,CASSLVALAGGMYF
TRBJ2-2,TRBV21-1,CATSLDPLAGGPRDTGELFF
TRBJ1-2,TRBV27,CASSLSRGGSYTF
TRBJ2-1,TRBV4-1,CASSPSTSGRGTYYNEQFF
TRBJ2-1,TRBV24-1,CATSVGGTSGSSYEQFF
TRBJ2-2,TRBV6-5,CASSSLAGTYTGELFF
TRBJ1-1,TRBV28,CASSPGGTEAFF
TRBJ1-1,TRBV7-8,CASRHVVRGGDTEAFF
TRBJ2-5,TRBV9,CASSDGTSSETQYF
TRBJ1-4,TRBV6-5,CASRVTGWKLFF
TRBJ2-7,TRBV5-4,CASSLPNRPHEQYF
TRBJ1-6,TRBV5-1,CASSPGQGSNSPLHF
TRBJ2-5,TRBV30,CAWSREGVKETQYF
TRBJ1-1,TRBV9,CASSVGGRNTEAFF
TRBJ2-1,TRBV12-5,CASGFRKLEAPSYNEQFF
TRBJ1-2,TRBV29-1,CSGRAPEGYTF
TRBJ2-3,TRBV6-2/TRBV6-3,CASSDFTRGGTDTQYF
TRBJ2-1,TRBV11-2,CASSLSNEQFF
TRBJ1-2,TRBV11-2,CASSLDQATSYGYTF
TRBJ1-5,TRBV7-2,CASSYRPGTFDPQHF
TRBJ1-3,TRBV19,CASSIDPSGDTIYF
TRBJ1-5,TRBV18,CASSPQSLGANQPQHF
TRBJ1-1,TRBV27,CASSSRVPFPNTEAFF
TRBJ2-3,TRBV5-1,CASSLSITSGSTDTQYF
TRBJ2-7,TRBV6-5,CASSYSSPYEQYF
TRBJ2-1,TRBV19,CASRWTSGVSSYNEQFF
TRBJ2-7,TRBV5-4,CASSHGTAYEQYF
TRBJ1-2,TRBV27,CASSWGGGGVYGYTF
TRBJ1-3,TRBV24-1,CATSEGLQGRNTIYF
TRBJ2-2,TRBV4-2,CASSQDGEGTGELFF
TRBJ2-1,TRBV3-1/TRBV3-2,CASSRFAGELNEQFF
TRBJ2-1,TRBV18,CASSPRSKLTTAGWGSSYNEQFF
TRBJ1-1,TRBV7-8,CASSLSRAAYTEAFF
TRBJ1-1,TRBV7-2,CASSLLRGQFMNTEAFF
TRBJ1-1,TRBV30,CACSDRANTEAFF
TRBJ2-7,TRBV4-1,CASSQPDRGRYEQYF
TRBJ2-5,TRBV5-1,CASSLGPETQYF